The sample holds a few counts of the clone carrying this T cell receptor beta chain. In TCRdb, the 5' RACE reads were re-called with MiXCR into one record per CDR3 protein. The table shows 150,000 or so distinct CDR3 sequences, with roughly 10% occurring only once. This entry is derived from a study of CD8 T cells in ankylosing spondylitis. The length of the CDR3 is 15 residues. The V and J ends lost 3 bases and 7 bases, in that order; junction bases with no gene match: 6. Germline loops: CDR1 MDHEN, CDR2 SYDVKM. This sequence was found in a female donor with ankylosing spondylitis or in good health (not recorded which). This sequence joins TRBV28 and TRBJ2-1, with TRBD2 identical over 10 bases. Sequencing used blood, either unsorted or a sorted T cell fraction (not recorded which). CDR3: CASSFIAGGLNEQFF. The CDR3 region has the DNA TGTGCCAGCAGTTTTATAGCGGGAGGCTTAAATGAGCAGTTCTTC.